This T cell receptor (beta chain) emerged from a study of T cell responses to AZD1222 COVID-19 vaccine. The CDR3 is made up of 13 amino acids. V lost 10 bases and J lost 4; bases outside the gene matches: 5. Germline CDR1 and CDR2: ENHRY and SYGVKD. Notes on the study in general: Close to half of spike-specific TCRs reportedly recognize unmutated variant regions.

Notes on this clone: Its antigen is unidentified. At the DNA level, this CDR3 is encoded by other sequences in the same sample as well.

Only in-frame clones appear in the TCRdb table, and some are missing; sequencing was by immunoSEQ multiplex PCR. The sample has 150,000 to 200,000 clones; about 92% are singletons. The sequence was obtained from an adult who received the AZD1222 COVID-19 vaccine. This chain links TRBV10-3 with TRBJ1-4; 8 bases map to TRBD1. Sequenced here: peripheral blood, sampled 28 days after the second AZD1222 dose. The CDR3 protein is CATSDRVNEKLFF. In nucleotides, the CDR3 is TGTGCCACGTCGGACAGGGTTAATGAAAAACTGTTTTTT.